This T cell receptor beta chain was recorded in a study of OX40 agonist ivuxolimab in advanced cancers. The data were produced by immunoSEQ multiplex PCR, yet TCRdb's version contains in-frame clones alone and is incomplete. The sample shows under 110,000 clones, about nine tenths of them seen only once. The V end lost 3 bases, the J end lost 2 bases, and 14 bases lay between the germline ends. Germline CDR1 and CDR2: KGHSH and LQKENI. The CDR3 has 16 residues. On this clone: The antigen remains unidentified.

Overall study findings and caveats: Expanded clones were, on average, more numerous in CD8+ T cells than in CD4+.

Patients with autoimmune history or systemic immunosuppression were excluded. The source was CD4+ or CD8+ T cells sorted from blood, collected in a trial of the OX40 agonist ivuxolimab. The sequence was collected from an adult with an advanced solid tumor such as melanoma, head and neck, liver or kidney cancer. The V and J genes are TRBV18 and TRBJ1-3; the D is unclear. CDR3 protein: CASSPPRQVAGNTIYF. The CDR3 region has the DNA TGTGCCAGCTCACCCCCCCGGCAGGTAGCTGGAAACACCATATATTTT. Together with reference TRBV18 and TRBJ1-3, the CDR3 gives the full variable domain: NAGVMQNPRHLVRRRGQEARLRCSPMKGHSHVYWYRQLPEEGLKFMVYLQKENIIDESGMPKERFSAEFPKEGPSILRIQQVVRGDSAAYFCASSPPRQVAGNTIYFGEGSWLTVV.